This T cell receptor (beta chain) is drawn from a study of T cell responses to AZD1222 COVID-19 vaccine. With regard to this clone: Its antigen is still unknown.

This table comes from immunoSEQ multiplex PCR, and its TCRdb copy is limited to in-frame clones, with some not included. The top ten clones hold approximately 6.2% of a sample with about 140,000 clones, roughly 88% of them seen once. Points from the study as a whole: With two AZD1222 doses given, Spike-specific TCR breadth and depth both rose.

The CDR3 contains 16 residues. The J segment lost 5 bases and the V segment lost 3 bases, leaving 9 bases of the junction unmatched. CDR1 is SNHLY, CDR2 FYNNEI, per germline. Second-dose groups at about 4 or about 12 weeks were pooled. This specimen consisted of peripheral blood, obtained 28 days after the second AZD1222 dose. The rearrangement uses TRBV2 and TRBJ2-2; 7 bases agree with TRBD2. The receptor was derived from an adult who received the AZD1222 COVID-19 vaccine. In nucleotides, the CDR3 is TGTGCCAGCAGTGAGGGGGGGACCCTAGGGACCGGGGAGCTGTTTTTT. Protein product: CASSEGGTLGTGELFF.